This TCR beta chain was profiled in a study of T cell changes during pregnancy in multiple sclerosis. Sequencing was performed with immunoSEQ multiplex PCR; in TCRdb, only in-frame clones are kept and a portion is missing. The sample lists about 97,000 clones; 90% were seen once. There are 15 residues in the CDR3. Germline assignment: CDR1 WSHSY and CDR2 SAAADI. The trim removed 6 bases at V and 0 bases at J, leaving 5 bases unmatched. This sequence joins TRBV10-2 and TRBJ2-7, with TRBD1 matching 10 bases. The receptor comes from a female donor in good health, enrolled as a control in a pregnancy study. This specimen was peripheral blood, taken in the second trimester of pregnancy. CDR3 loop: CASRGQGTSSYEQYF. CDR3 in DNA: TGCGCCAGCAGGGGACAGGGGACATCCTCCTACGAGCAGTACTTC.